Listed here is a single TCR beta chain. Antigen: not known. The PCR made use of 60 Vbeta and 13 Jbeta primers. This table comes from immunoSEQ multiplex PCR, and its TCRdb copy is limited to in-frame clones, with some not included. This sample has approximately 150,000 clones, with around 80% found just once. The record originates from a study of cytomegalovirus exposure and HLA in healthy donors. Study in general: Around four fifths of roughly 430 genotyped donors fell in the Caucasian-associated ancestry cluster.

The CDR3 is 17 amino acids. In germline, CDR1 is SGHRS, CDR2 YFSETQ. The V and J ends lost 3 bases and 2 bases respectively, with 21 bases between them. General observations from the study: Researchers reported from a later analysis that most CMV-associated TCR beta chains appeared HLA-restricted. CMV antigen specificity was confirmed in vitro for a few CMV-associated chains. The classifier reportedly diagnosed cytomegalovirus status with high sensitivity and specificity.

The TCR sequence derives from a female donor in good health and CMV-seronegative. The sample was PBMCs. The rearrangement uses TRBV5-1 and TRBJ2-7, with a weak D call TRBD2 (6 bases). The CDR3 protein is CASSSSKDGGSTYEQYF. CDR3 nucleotides: TGCGCCAGCAGCTCGTCTAAGGACGGGGGATCAACCTACGAGCAGTACTTC.